This T cell receptor beta chain was captured by sequencing in a study of blood T cell repertoires in COVID-19. Turning to the study itself: The United States, Italy and Spain were the sources of the acute and convalescent COVID-19 samples. From T cells, B-cell-depleted T cells, or PBMCs came the material, which was cDNA or gDNA.

V lost 3 bases and J 6 bases, leaving 11 bases between the germline ends. CDR1 and CDR2 (germline): MNHEY, SVGAGI. The CDR3 is 14 amino acids. TCRdb keeps only in-frame clones here, not all; method: immunoSEQ multiplex PCR. This sample has roughly 200,000 clones; about 91% occur once, and the top ten carry 1.5%. The V call is TRBV6-5, the J call TRBJ2-2; D unclear. The receptor was derived from a man between 18 and 29 years old with active or convalescent COVID-19. Sequenced material: peripheral blood. The CDR3 DNA is TGTGCCAGCAGTTATCTAAACAGTGCCGGGGAGCTGTTTTTT. It specifies CASSYLNSAGELFF.